One and the same sample provided the 21 T cell receptor beta chains below, sequenced in a study of early stage breast cancer tumors. The assay was immunoSEQ multiplex PCR, and TCRdb's table has in-frame clones only and misses some. The sample holds over 8,500 clones, 65% to 75% seen once. The sequenced sample was normal breast tissue next to the tumor. The receptors here all came from a person in their sixties or seventies with breast cancer.

The chain uses TRBV7-6 and TRBJ2-5, with 7 nucleotides matching TRBD1. After removal of 4 bases from V and 4 bases from J, the junction contained 12 bases not matched to a gene. CDR3 length: 16 residues. Germline V gene lookup returns CDR1 SGHVS and CDR2 FNYEAQ. The CDR3 loop is CASSSPPGQRTETQYF. In nucleotides, the CDR3 is TGTGCCAGCAGCTCCCCACCGGGACAGAGAACAGAGACCCAGTACTTC.

The rearrangement uses TRBV5-1 and TRBJ2-3; 12 bases are a match to TRBD2. Germline V lookup: CDR1 SGHRS, CDR2 YFSETQ. The CDR3 contains 16 residues. Germline trimming cut 4 bases from V and 1 base from J; bases unmatched to any gene: 4. CDR3 DNA: TGCGCCAGCAGCGGTAGACTAGCGGGAGGCACAGATACGCAGTATTTT. Protein product: CASSGRLAGGTDTQYF.

This clone is deemed medium-sized. The chain couples TRBV6-5 to TRBJ2-3; TRBD1 aligns across 7 bases. The CDR3 spans 15 residues. J gave up 4 bases and V 5 bases, and 9 bases lay outside the gene matches. Per the germline V gene, CDR1 is MNHEY and CDR2 is SVGAGI. The CDR3 DNA sequence: TGTGCCAGCAGTAAACAGGGGAGAGGGGCAGATACGCAGTATTTT. Translating gives CASSKQGRGADTQYF.

The CDR3 spells CASSPLASTDTQYF. The CDR3 DNA is TGTGCCAGCAGTCCCCTGGCTAGCACAGATACGCAGTATTTT. The J gene is TRBJ2-3, the V gene TRBV2; D not resolved. Germline CDR1 and CDR2: SNHLY and FYNNEI. V lost 5 bases to trimming and J lost 0 bases, with 9 bases between them. This CDR3 has 14 residues. The variable domain in full, with the rest retrieved from reference TRBV2 and TRBJ2-3, is EPEVTQTPSHQVTQMGQEVILRCVPISNHLYFYWYRQILGQKVEFLVSFYNNEISEKSEIFDDQFSVERPDGSNFTLKIRSTKLEDSAMYFCASSPLASTDTQYFGPGTRLTVL.

V and J are TRBV6-4 and TRBJ1-2, with a weak D call TRBD1 (6 bases). The V end was cut by 6 bases, the J end by 6 bases, with 17 bases between. CDR3 size: 14 residues. Per the germline V gene, CDR1 is MRHNA and CDR2 is SNTAGT. The CDR3 sequence: CASSGQFGGDGYTF. The CDR3 DNA follows: TGTGCCAGCAGCGGACAGTTCGGAGGCGATGGCTACACCTTC.

This clone has only a few counts. V gene TRBV7-2 combines with J gene TRBJ2-1; 7 bases fit TRBD2. The V gene end was trimmed by 1 base and the J gene end by 6 bases; junction bases not matched to a gene: 3. CDR1 SGHTA and CDR2 FQGNSA come from the germline V gene. This CDR3 has 14 residues. CDR3 coding DNA: TGTGCCAGCAGCTTAGAGGGACTAAGCAATGAGCAGTTCTTC. Its protein product is CASSLEGLSNEQFF.

The chain combines TRBV10-1 with TRBJ2-7; TRBD1 matches at 8 bases. The length of the CDR3 is 13 residues. Unmatched junction bases numbered 6, after V lost 5 bases and J lost 6 bases. In germline, CDR1 is WNHNN, CDR2 SYGVQD (reference sequence). CDR3 residues: CASSLAGGAEQYF. The CDR3 DNA reads TGCGCCAGCAGTCTAGCAGGGGGCGCCGAGCAGTACTTC.

J is TRBJ2-1 and V is TRBV25-1, with TRBD2 identical over 10 bases. V dropped 4 bases and J dropped 9; count of bases not matched to a gene: 15. The CDR3 is made up of 17 amino acids. The V gene's germline CDR1 is MGHDK and CDR2 SYGVNS. The CDR3 region is CASSALQSTLAGVEQFF. CDR3 coding DNA: TGTGCCAGCAGTGCATTACAATCTACCCTAGCGGGAGTTGAGCAGTTCTTC.

The chain has TRBV11-3 and TRBJ2-1; 9 positions match TRBD2. This CDR3 has 16 amino acids. Germline-derived CDR1 and CDR2 are SGHNT and YENEEA. The trim removed 5 bases at V and 6 bases at J, leaving 11 bases unmatched. The CDR3 reads CASSLPGAGGRNEQFF. The DNA for the CDR3 is TGTGCCAGCAGCCTACCGGGGGCGGGAGGGCGCAATGAGCAGTTCTTC.

The V call is TRBV15, the J call TRBJ2-1; 9 nucleotides match TRBD2. This CDR3 is 17 amino acids long. The germline V gene encodes CDR1 LNHNV and CDR2 YYDKDF (reference sequence). The V segment lost 0 bases and the J segment 2 bases; nucleotides outside the gene matches: 5. The CDR3: CATSREIAGDPYNEQFF. The DNA for the CDR3 is TGTGCCACCAGCAGAGAAATAGCGGGAGACCCCTACAATGAGCAGTTCTTC.

The V and J genes are TRBV11-3 and TRBJ2-7; D perhaps matches TRBD1 (6 bases). CDR3 length equals 15 residues. Per germline, CDR1 SGHNT and CDR2 YENEEA. V was trimmed by 6 bases and J by 4 bases, leaving 19 bases between them. Here the CDR3 DNA reads TGTGCCAGCAGAGACCGCACAGGGTCGACGTACGAGCAGTACTTC. This gives the protein CASRDRTGSTYEQYF.

This chain uses TRBV7-5 with TRBJ2-2; no DNA check was done on the table's D call, TRBD2. TRBV7-5 is given as a pseudogene. There are 15 residues in the CDR3. CDR3 DNA: TGTGCCAGAAGCTTTTGGCGGGAGATAGGCGGGGAGCTGTTTTTT. Protein: CARSFWREIGGELFF.

The chain links TRBV7-2 to TRBJ2-1, with D perhaps matching TRBD2 (9 bases). CDR1 is SGHTA, CDR2 FQGNSA, per germline. V was trimmed by 4 bases and J by 7 bases, leaving 20 bases between them. The CDR3 contains 16 residues. CDR3: CASSSAGGRGLNEQFF. The CDR3 DNA sequence: TGTGCCAGCAGCTCAGCGGGGGGCAGGGGGCTAAATGAGCAGTTCTTC.

This chain links TRBV11-2 with TRBJ2-3; 12 bases are a match to TRBD2. The CDR3 runs 17 residues. Trimming took 3 bases from V and 6 from J; bases not matched to a gene: 10. In germline, CDR1 is SGHAT, CDR2 FQNNGV. The CDR3 DNA reads as TGTGCCAGCAGCTTTAACCCTAGCGGGAGGGCCTTCGATACGCAGTATTTT. Translated, it gives CASSFNPSGRAFDTQYF.

The sample holds a few counts of this clone. This chain uses TRBV30 with TRBJ1-1, with D unresolved. Looked up from germline, CDR1 is GTSNPN and CDR2 is SVGIG (reference sequence). The CDR3 contains 12 residues. V gave up 7 bases and J gave up 1 base, with 10 bases separating them. The chain's CDR3 is CAYLTGNTEAFF. In DNA, the CDR3 is TGTGCCTATCTTACTGGGAACACTGAAGCTTTCTTT. The variable domain in full, with the rest retrieved from reference TRBV30 and TRBJ1-1, is SQTIHQWPATLVQPVGSPLSLECTVEGTSNPNLYWYRQAAGRGLQLLFYSVGIGQISSEVPQNLSASRPQDRQFILSSKKLLLSDSGFYLCAYLTGNTEAFFGQGTRLTVV.

V gene TRBV29-1 combines with J gene TRBJ2-3; 9 bases are shared with TRBD2. The ends lost 5 bases at V and 4 bases at J; junction bases unmatched: 4. The V gene's germline CDR1 is SQVTM and CDR2 ANQGSEA. The CDR3 is made up of 13 amino acids. CDR3 in DNA: TGCAGCGTTATAGCGGGAGCGGCAGATACGCAGTATTTT. This codes for CSVIAGAADTQYF.

The chain is built from TRBV13 and TRBJ2-3, with 8 bases identical to TRBD2. This CDR3 is 17 amino acids long. V dropped 8 bases and J dropped 4; count of bases not matched to a gene: 17. CDR1 PRHDT and CDR2 FYEKMQ come from the germline V gene (reference sequence). The CDR3 sequence is CASGRAGGSANSDTQYF. For the CDR3, the DNA is TGTGCCAGCGGTAGGGCGGGAGGTTCAGCCAATTCAGATACGCAGTATTTT.

The V gene is TRBV7-9, the J gene TRBJ1-5; no clear D. Germline V gene lookup returns CDR1 SEHNR and CDR2 FQNEAQ (reference sequence). The V gene lost 5 bases and the J gene lost 1 base, with 9 bases spanning the gap. The CDR3 totals 14 residues. This CDR3 is CASSMEDSNQPQHF. The CDR3 coding sequence is TGTGCCAGCAGCATGGAGGACAGCAATCAGCCCCAGCATTTT. Complete variable domain (other parts from reference TRBV7-9 and TRBJ1-5): DTGVSQNPRHKITKRGQNVTFRCDPISEHNRLYWYRQTLGQGPEFLTYFQNEAQLEKSRLLSDRFSAERPKGSFSTLEIQRTEQGDSAMYLCASSMEDSNQPQHFGDGTRLSIL.

This clone was counted between two and nine times. The chain has TRBV10-1 and TRBJ2-1; maybe TRBD2 (7 bases). The ends were cut back, 0 bases at V and 10 bases at J, with 10 bases in the middle. This CDR3 contains 13 residues. CDR1 and CDR2 (germline): WNHNN, SYGVQD (reference sequence). The CDR3 reads CASSESGGAEQFF. DNA of the CDR3: TGCGCCAGCAGTGAGTCAGGGGGGGCCGAGCAGTTCTTC.

The chain joins TRBV5-1 to TRBJ2-3, with a possible D match to TRBD2 (6 bases). Germline lookup yields CDR1 SGHRS and CDR2 YFSETQ. V dropped 2 bases and J dropped 5 bases, with 9 bases sitting between them. The CDR3 sequence is 13 residues long. CDR3 in DNA: TGCGCCAGCAGCTTCCCGGGGGAAGATACGCAGTATTTT. Translation: CASSFPGEDTQYF.

V usage is TRBV10-3 and J usage is TRBJ1-1; 9 nucleotides line up with TRBD1. Germline CDR1 and CDR2: ENHRY and SYGVKD. Trimming removed 7 bases from V and 4 bases from J; junction bases left unmatched: 7. The CDR3 contains 14 residues. CDR3: CAITRDRVSTEAFF. DNA of the CDR3: TGTGCCATCACCCGGGACAGGGTGAGCACTGAAGCTTTCTTT.